The clone carrying this TCR beta chain came up a few times. In the authors' methods: Quantification of nucleated cells was approximated via reference gene primer amplification. Data came from immunoSEQ multiplex PCR; TCRdb stores just in-frame clones and leaves some out. The DNA was the basis for D and trimming; V, J and clone size are from that table. The repertoire holds around 140,000 clones, with about 86% as singletons. These data belong to a study of blood T cell repertoires in COVID-19. Study in general: Samples representing acute and convalescent COVID-19 were sourced from the United States, Italy and Spain. PBMCs, B-cell-depleted T cells, or T cells provided the cDNA or gDNA that made up the material.

The sequenced sample was peripheral blood. The source is a woman between 55 and 75 years old with active or convalescent COVID-19.

The CDR3 DNA follows: TGTGCCAGCAGCCTGGGACTAGCGGGAGAGACCCAGTACTTC. Residues: CASSLGLAGETQYF. V is TRBV5-6 and J is TRBJ2-5; 12 nucleotides align to TRBD2. After removal of 4 bases from V and 4 bases from J, the junction contained 2 bases not matched to a gene. CDR3 length: 14 residues. Per the germline V gene, CDR1 is SGHDT and CDR2 is YYEEEE.